The 22 T cell receptor beta chains below come from one sample, sequenced in a study of cytomegalovirus exposure and HLA in healthy donors. The PCR employed 60 Vbeta primers together with 13 Jbeta primers. Some clones are missing from TCRdb's copy, which holds only in-frame ones; the method was immunoSEQ multiplex PCR. Among roughly 120,000 clones, over 60% were seen once, and the ten largest hold roughly 13%. The sequenced material came from PBMCs. The receptors here all came from a woman in her sixties in good health and CMV-seropositive.

The gene calls are TRBV19 and TRBJ1-2; 9 bases align to TRBD1. The CDR3 covers 15 residues. Trimming removed 6 bases from V and 3 bases from J; junction bases left unmatched: 8. Germline V lookup: CDR1 LNHDA, CDR2 SQIVND (reference sequence). The chain's CDR3 is CASRDGGTGYYGYTF. DNA for the CDR3: TGTGCCAGTAGGGACGGCGGGACAGGGTACTATGGCTACACCTTC.

This clone appeared once. For the CDR3, the DNA is TGTGCCAGCAGTGAAGCTTACAAACCCTATGGCTACACCTTC. This translates into CASSEAYKPYGYTF. The rearrangement uses TRBV2 and TRBJ1-2; no firm D call. The V and J ends lost 0 bases and 4 bases respectively, with 9 bases between them. This CDR3 contains 14 residues. Germline assignment: CDR1 SNHLY and CDR2 FYNNEI.

V and J are TRBV5-8 and TRBJ1-5; D not certain. Per germline, CDR1 SGHTS and CDR2 YDEGEE. V was cut by 2 bases and J by 2 bases, with 11 bases left in between. The CDR3 covers 15 residues. For the CDR3, the DNA is TGTGCCAGCAGCTTAGAAAGACTTGGCAATCAGCCCCAGCATTTT. This sequence encodes CASSLERLGNQPQHF.

The count of this clone is one. The chain employs TRBV30 and TRBJ1-1; 12 nucleotides agree with TRBD1. Germline CDR1 and CDR2: GTSNPN and SVGIG (reference sequence). The CDR3 contains 15 residues. The V gene end was trimmed by 0 bases and the J gene end by 7 bases; junction bases not matched to a gene: 6. CDR3 loop: CAWSVLGQGASEAFF. CDR3 coding DNA: TGTGCCTGGAGTGTACTGGGACAGGGGGCTAGTGAAGCTTTCTTT.

The V and J genes are TRBV29-1 and TRBJ1-1, with 8 positions matching TRBD1. Germline V gives CDR1 SQVTM, CDR2 ANQGSEA. CDR3 size: 14 residues. The J segment lost 1 base and the V segment lost 7 bases, leaving 8 bases of the junction unmatched. Written as DNA, the CDR3 is TGCAGCGGTGACCCGGGACAGGCGAACACTGAAGCTTTCTTT. This codes for CSGDPGQANTEAFF.

The chain joins TRBV5-8 to TRBJ1-4, with TRBD1 as a possible D gene (6 bases). Per germline, CDR1 SGHTS and CDR2 YDEGEE. V was pared by 2 bases and J by 7 bases, with 15 bases between. The CDR3 totals 15 residues. The CDR3 loop reads CASSFQGRGGEKLFF. The CDR3 DNA reads TGTGCCAGCAGCTTTCAGGGCCGAGGGGGTGAAAAACTGTTTTTT. The variable domain in full, completed from reference TRBV5-8 and TRBJ1-4, reads EAGVTQSPTHLIKTRGQQATLRCSPISGHTSVYWYQQALGLGLQFLLWYDEGEERNRGNFPPRFSGRQFPNYSSELNVNALELEDSALYLCASSFQGRGGEKLFFGSGTQLSVL.

The table lists this clone with a few counts. The chain carries TRBV7-9 and TRBJ2-1; the D gene is possibly TRBD2 (5 bases). Germline lookup yields CDR1 SEHNR and CDR2 FQNEAQ (reference sequence). Trimming took off 5 bases at V and 7 bases at J, with 21 bases between the two ends. This CDR3 region has 16 residues. CDR3 region: CASSPDYYRTRNEQFF. CDR3 bases: TGTGCCAGCAGCCCCGACTACTATCGCACGCGGAATGAGCAGTTCTTC.

This clone was seen more than once but under ten times. J is TRBJ2-3 and V is TRBV5-1; D perhaps matches TRBD2 (5 bases). The germline CDR1 and CDR2 sequences are SGHRS and YFSETQ. The CDR3 is 16 residues long. Trimming shortened V by 0 bases and J by 1 base, and 12 bases separated the two germline ends. CDR3 protein: CASSLGLAQRTDTQYF. The CDR3 DNA is TGCGCCAGCAGCTTGGGGCTAGCACAACGCACAGATACGCAGTATTTT.

V gene TRBV21-1 combines with J gene TRBJ2-7; the table calls TRBD2, which could not be checked here. TRBV21-1 represents a pseudogene. The CDR3 contains 15 residues. The CDR3 DNA follows: TGTGCCAGCAGCACCGTAGGGAGTTTCACCCACGAGCAGTACTTC. It translates to CASSTVGSFTHEQYF.

The chain employs TRBV5-1 and TRBJ2-3; tentatively, D is TRBD2 (6 bases). The V end lost 3 bases, the J end lost 2 bases, and 19 bases lay between the germline ends. The CDR3 has 17 amino acids. The germline CDR1 and CDR2 sequences are SGHRS and YFSETQ. For the CDR3, the DNA is TGCGCCAGCAGCTGGGACTCTAGCAGGGCGCACACAGATACGCAGTATTTT. Its protein product is CASSWDSSRAHTDTQYF.

The chain is built from TRBV9 and TRBJ1-1; 7 bases align to TRBD1. Germline V gives CDR1 SGDLS, CDR2 YYNGEE. This CDR3 spans 15 amino acids. J lost 10 bases, V lost 0 bases, and 12 bases had no gene match. CDR3 protein: CASSVEPDRAIRAFF. In DNA, the CDR3 is TGTGCCAGCAGCGTAGAACCCGACAGGGCGATTAGAGCTTTCTTT.

This clone occurred a few times. The chain employs TRBV7-9 and TRBJ2-3; 14 positions match TRBD2. The V and J ends lost 1 base and 3 bases, in that order; junction bases with no gene match: 0. The CDR3 sequence is 16 residues long. CDR1 is SEHNR, CDR2 FQNEAQ, per germline (reference sequence). CDR3 coding DNA: TGTGCCAGCAGCTTAGGGACTAGCGGGAGGACAGATACGCAGTATTTT. Protein product: CASSLGTSGRTDTQYF.

This clone was recorded a few times. J is TRBJ2-1 and V is TRBV9; the D gene is possibly TRBD2 (6 bases). The germline V gene encodes CDR1 SGDLS and CDR2 YYNGEE. The CDR3 is made up of 16 amino acids. V was clipped by 2 bases and J by 10 bases, with 22 bases between them. The CDR3 sequence is CASSVARLATLGEQFF. CDR3 bases: TGTGCCAGCAGCGTGGCTAGGCTAGCGACCCTCGGGGAGCAGTTCTTC.

This clone appeared a single time. This sequence joins TRBV6-1 and TRBJ1-5; 7 bases are shared with TRBD1. CDR3 size: 14 residues. Germline values: CDR1 MNHNS, CDR2 SASEGT. V shed 4 bases, J shed 2 bases, and the junction held 2 bases outside the gene matches. CDR3 in DNA: TGTGCCAGCAGTGGACAGGGTGGCAATCAGCCCCAGCATTTT. Its protein is CASSGQGGNQPQHF.

V and J are TRBV11-1 and TRBJ1-1; 8 bases fit TRBD1. The V segment lost 4 bases and the J segment 1 base; nucleotides outside the gene matches: 11. Germline CDR1 reads SGHAT; CDR2 reads FQDESV (reference sequence). The CDR3 spans 17 residues. The CDR3 bases are TGTGCCAGCAGCTCCTTGACAGGGGCGACCGCGAACACTGAAGCTTTCTTT. It is translated as CASSSLTGATANTEAFF.

The rearrangement uses TRBV6-6 and TRBJ2-5, with 8 bases identical to TRBD2. V lost 5 bases, J lost 1 base, and 6 bases stayed unmatched. CDR1 and CDR2 from the germline V gene are MNHNY and SVGAGI (reference sequence). This CDR3 contains 15 residues. The DNA of the CDR3 is TGTGCCAGCAGTAAGAGCGGGGGATTCCAAGAGACCCAGTACTTC. Its protein is CASSKSGGFQETQYF.

J is TRBJ2-3 and V is TRBV6-4; 11 bases fit TRBD2. This CDR3 has 15 residues. The junction had 0 bases not matched to a gene; V was cut back by 0 bases and J by 4 bases. Germline CDR1 MRHNA, CDR2 SNTAGT. This chain's CDR3 is CASSDSSGGADTQYF. DNA of the CDR3: TGTGCCAGCAGTGACTCTAGCGGGGGGGCAGATACGCAGTATTTT.

V usage is TRBV27 and J usage is TRBJ2-1, with a possible D match to TRBD2 (6 bases). Germline V gene lookup returns CDR1 MNHEY and CDR2 SMNVEV (reference sequence). This CDR3 region has 12 residues. V was pared by 6 bases and J by 8 bases, with 11 bases between. In nucleotides, the CDR3 is TGTGCCAGCAGGGGGGAGGTGTATGAGCAGTTCTTC. Amino acids: CASRGEVYEQFF.

V usage is TRBV4-2 and J usage is TRBJ2-3; no reliable D call. Germline values: CDR1 LGHNA, CDR2 YNFKEQ. The CDR3 loop spans 16 amino acids. Trimming shortened V by 0 bases and J by 2 bases, and 12 bases separated the two germline ends. The CDR3, as DNA: TGTGCCAGCAGCCAAGATTTACAGCCGCCCACAGATACGCAGTATTTT. Translated: CASSQDLQPPTDTQYF.

J is TRBJ1-1 and V is TRBV5-6; 8 positions agree with TRBD1. V gave up 0 bases and J gave up 1 base; unmatched junction bases: 5. CDR1 is SGHDT and CDR2 is YYEEEE in the germline V gene. The CDR3 has 16 residues. CDR3 in DNA: TGTGCCAGCAGCTTGGCCGTGGGGACAGGGAACACTGAAGCTTTCTTT. Amino acids: CASSLAVGTGNTEAFF.

The rearrangement links TRBV4-2 to TRBJ2-7, with TRBD2 matching 9 bases. CDR1 is LGHNA, CDR2 YNFKEQ, per germline. Unmatched junction bases numbered 7, after V lost 0 bases and J lost 4 bases. The CDR3 runs to 16 residues. CDR3 loop: CASSQDGISGGYEQYF. The CDR3 coding sequence is TGTGCCAGCAGCCAAGATGGCATTAGCGGGGGATACGAGCAGTACTTC.

The chain is built from TRBV10-3 and TRBJ2-1, with a weak D call TRBD1 (5 bases). The CDR3 consists of 13 residues. V was pared by 4 bases and J by 7 bases, with 11 bases between. From germline, CDR1 is ENHRY and CDR2 SYGVKD. CDR3 region: CAISVRQLNEQFF. The CDR3 nucleotides are TGTGCCATCAGTGTTCGACAGTTGAATGAGCAGTTCTTC.